These T cell receptor beta chains were read from a single sample in a study. Each CDR3 protein gets one entry after TCRdb re-called the 5' RACE reads with MiXCR. The profile covers tens of thousands of distinct CDR3 sequences, with about 28% appearing a single time and 2.1% taken by the ten largest. The sequenced sample was naive CD4+ T cells sorted from blood. The receptor set was obtained from a female donor with breast cancer. Both conserved end residues are part of each CDR3. D genes are given only for firm matches. The size of a clone is reported for some rows only, either as once, few or many, or as a class for expanded clones.

size	D	V	J	DNA	CDR3
.	TRBD2	TRBV20-1	TRBJ2-3	TGCAGTGCTAAAGGGACTAGCGGGAGTTTAGATACGCAGTATTTT	CSAKGTSGSLDTQYF
.	TRBD2	TRBV20-1	TRBJ2-5	TGCAGTGCTACAAAGGCGGGAGAAGGGACCCAGTACTTC	CSATKAGEGTQYF
many	.	TRBV5-1	TRBJ1-2	TGCGCCAGCAGCTTGATAATGCAGGGCCGCTTGAATGGCTACACCTTC	CASSLIMQGRLNGYTF
.	.	TRBV7-2	TRBJ2-1	TGTGCCAGCAGCCCTCCCGGGACACCCGTCGGCAATGAGCAGTTCTTC	CASSPPGTPVGNEQFF
once	TRBD2	TRBV12-3/TRBV12-4	TRBJ2-4	TGTGCCAGCAGTTTATTTCGGGGGGTGGAAGACATTCAGTACTTC	CASSLFRGVEDIQYF
.	.	TRBV9	TRBJ1-1	TGTGCCAGCAGCGTAGGGGTCATGAACACTGAAGCTTTCTTT	CASSVGVMNTEAFF
.	.	TRBV4-1	TRBJ2-7	TGCGCCAGCAGCCAAGTGCCAGCGGGCTACGAGCAGTACTTC	CASSQVPAGYEQYF
few	.	TRBV7-3	TRBJ2-1	TGTGCCAGCAGCTTACGGGGAAACTCCTACAATGAGCAGTTCTTC	CASSLRGNSYNEQFF
few	TRBD1	TRBV10-3	TRBJ2-5	TGTGCCATCAGTGCACGGACAGGGGATGAAGAGACCCAGTACTTC	CAISARTGDEETQYF
few	.	TRBV29-1	TRBJ2-3	TGCAGCGTTGAATTACGGGTGGCAGATACGCAGTATTTT	CSVELRVADTQYF
.	TRBD1	TRBV6-7	TRBJ2-7	TGTGCCAGCAGTTACAAAATCGGGACAGGGGTTGAGCAGTACTTC	CASSYKIGTGVEQYF
.	.	TRBV28	TRBJ1-1	TGTGCCAGCAGTTCCCCCGGTAGGACTGAAGCTTTCTTT	CASSSPGRTEAFF
.	TRBD2	TRBV11-2	TRBJ2-3	TGTGCCAGCAGCCTTAGCGGGAGTACGTCAGATACGCAGTATTTT	CASSLSGSTSDTQYF
few	TRBD2	TRBV6-5	TRBJ2-1	TGTGCCAGCAGTTACCTCGATAGCGGGCATGAGCAGTTCTTC	CASSYLDSGHEQFF
few	TRBD2	TRBV20-1	TRBJ2-1	TGCAGTGCTAGAGTTCCGGGACTAGCGCACAATGAGCAGTTCTTC	CSARVPGLAHNEQFF
.	TRBD2	TRBV7-8	TRBJ2-7	TGTGCCAGCAGCTTAGAGGGGCTAGCGGGGAACGGGCAGTACTTC	CASSLEGLAGNGQYF
.	TRBD2	TRBV4-2	TRBJ2-3	TGTGCCAGCAGCCCCGGCGGCGCGGGGGGGACCACAGATACGCAGTATTTT	CASSPGGAGGTTDTQYF
few	.	TRBV7-2	TRBJ2-1	TGTGCCAGCAGCCGGTCGCGACTAGGCAGAAATGAGCAGTTCTTC	CASSRSRLGRNEQFF
.	.	TRBV9	TRBJ2-7	TGTGCCAGCAGCATTCTAGGACAGCCCTCCGACGAGCAGTACTTC	CASSILGQPSDEQYF
few	TRBD1	TRBV12-3/TRBV12-4	TRBJ2-6	TGTGCCAGCACCGACACCGGGACAGGCTTTAGCTCTGGGGCCAACGTCCTGACTTTC	CASTDTGTGFSSGANVLTF
.	TRBD1	TRBV29-1	TRBJ2-3	TGCAGCGGAGGACAGGGTGGGGGAGGTACGCAGTATTTT	CSGGQGGGGTQYF
.	TRBD1	TRBV7-9	TRBJ2-7	TGTGCCAGCAGCTTAGGCACGGGACAGGGTTCCCACGAGCAGTACTTC	CASSLGTGQGSHEQYF